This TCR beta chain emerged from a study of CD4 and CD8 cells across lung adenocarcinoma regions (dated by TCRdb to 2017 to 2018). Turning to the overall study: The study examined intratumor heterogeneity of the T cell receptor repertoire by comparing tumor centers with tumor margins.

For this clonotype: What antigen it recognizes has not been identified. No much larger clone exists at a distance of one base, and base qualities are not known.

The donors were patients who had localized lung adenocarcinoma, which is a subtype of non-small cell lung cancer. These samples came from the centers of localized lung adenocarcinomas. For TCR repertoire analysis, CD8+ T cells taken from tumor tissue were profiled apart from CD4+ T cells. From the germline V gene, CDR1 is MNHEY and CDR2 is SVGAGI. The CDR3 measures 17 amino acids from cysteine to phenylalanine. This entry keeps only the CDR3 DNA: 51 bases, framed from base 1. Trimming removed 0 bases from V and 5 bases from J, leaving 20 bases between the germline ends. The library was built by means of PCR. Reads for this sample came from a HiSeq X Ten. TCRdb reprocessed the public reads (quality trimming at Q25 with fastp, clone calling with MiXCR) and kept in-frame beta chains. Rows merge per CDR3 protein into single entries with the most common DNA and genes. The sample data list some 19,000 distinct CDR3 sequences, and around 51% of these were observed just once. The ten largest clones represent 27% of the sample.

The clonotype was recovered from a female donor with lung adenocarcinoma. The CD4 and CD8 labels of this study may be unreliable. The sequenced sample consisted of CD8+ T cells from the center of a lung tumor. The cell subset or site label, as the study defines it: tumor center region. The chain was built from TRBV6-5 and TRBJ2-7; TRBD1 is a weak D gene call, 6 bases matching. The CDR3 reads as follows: CASSYSIAAWTENEQYF. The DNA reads TGTGCCAGCAGTTACTCGATCGCGGCGTGGACAGAAAACGAGCAGTACTTC.